This TCR beta chain was sequenced during a study of graft-versus-host responses after intestinal transplantation. Remarks on this clone: Antigen: not known.

Regarding the study as a whole: Among recipient marrow samples, GvH clones were found; some appeared first in ileum or blood. When patients had graft-donor T cell macrochimerism, their allografts held high graft-versus-host to host-versus-graft clonal ratios.

CDR1 and CDR2 from the germline V gene are SGDLS and YYNGEE. With 0 bases clipped from V and 9 bases from J, the junction kept 3 bases outside the gene matches. The CDR3 is 14 amino acids. Using immunoSEQ multiplex PCR, the repertoire was profiled, and TCRdb retains in-frame clones only, with some absent. The data contain around 97,000 clones, around 91% of them seen just once; the ten biggest clones take up roughly 0.17%. This clonotype originated in a human donor who was the organ donor for an intestinal transplant. This specimen was unstimulated CD4+ T cells sorted from spleen or lymph node cells, taken before transplant. The gene calls are TRBV9 and TRBJ1-6; 7 bases line up with TRBD1. The CDR3 DNA is TGTGCCAGCAGCGTAGGACAGGGAGGTTCACCCCTCCACTTT. It specifies CASSVGQGGSPLHF. The complete variable domain, with remaining parts taken from reference TRBV9 and TRBJ1-6, reads DSGVTQTPKHLITATGQRVTLRCSPRSGDLSVYWYQQSLDQGLQFLIQYYNGEERAKGNILERFSAQQFPDLHSELNLSSLELGDSALYFCASSVGQGGSPLHFGNGTRLTVT.